This T cell receptor beta chain was profiled in a study of cytomegalovirus exposure and HLA in healthy donors. Study-level information: Among roughly 180 million T cells, an earlier analysis found roughly 100 million unique TCR beta sequences. Broader study findings: The authors enumerated over 150 TCR beta chains as linked to cytomegalovirus. Later analysis associated a missense DCLRE1C variant with TCR beta V- and J-gene trimming.

The PCR used 60 Vbeta and 13 Jbeta primers. TCRdb's copy holds only in-frame clones and misses some; the assay was immunoSEQ multiplex PCR. The sample lists about 130,000 clones; approximately 80% were seen once. About this clone itself: Its matching antigen is unknown.

Although they were nominally healthy when sampled, donors likely had unrecorded immune exposures. Deletions cut 3 bases from V and 4 bases from J, with 7 bases between. Germline assignment: CDR1 MDHEN and CDR2 SYDVKM. This CDR3 has 13 residues. This TCR derives from a male donor in good health and CMV-seropositive. The sample comprised PBMCs. V and J are TRBV28 and TRBJ1-5; D uncertain. CDR3 amino acids: CASSLAENQPQHF. The CDR3 bases are TGTGCCAGCAGTTTGGCGGAAAATCAGCCCCAGCATTTT.